At least ten counts were recorded for the clone carrying this T cell receptor beta chain. Its target is not known. These data belong to a study of Graves' ophthalmopathy and Graves' hyperthyroidism. Study outcomes and limitations: Sensitivity reached approximately 88% and specificity around 81% for a 13-signature model separating ophthalmopathy from stable hyperthyroidism.

From RNA, the CDR3 regions of TCR beta chains were amplified and sequenced. First-round RT-PCR with HTBI primers preceded a second-round multiplex PCR. TCRdb ran MiXCR on the multiplex PCR reads and lists one entry per CDR3 protein. The data show nearly 400,000 distinct CDR3 sequences, approximately 20% seen once. This sequence originates from a woman aged 18 to 35 with Graves' ophthalmopathy. The source material was peripheral blood.

DNA for the CDR3: TGTGCCAGCAGCGTAGATCCGGGACTGGGCTATGGCTACACCTTC. Residues: CASSVDPGLGYGYTF. The V call is TRBV9, the J call TRBJ1-2; maybe TRBD1 (5 bases). V lost 0 bases and J lost 4, with 13 bases in between. This CDR3 region has 15 residues. Looked up from germline, CDR1 is SGDLS and CDR2 is YYNGEE.